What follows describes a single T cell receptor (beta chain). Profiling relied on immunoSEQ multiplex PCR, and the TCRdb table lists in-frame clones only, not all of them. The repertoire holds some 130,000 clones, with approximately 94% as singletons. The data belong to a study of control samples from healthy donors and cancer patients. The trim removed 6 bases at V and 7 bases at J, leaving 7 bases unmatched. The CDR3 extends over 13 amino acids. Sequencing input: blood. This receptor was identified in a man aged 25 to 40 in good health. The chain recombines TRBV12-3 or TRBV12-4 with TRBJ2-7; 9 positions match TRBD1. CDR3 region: CASRGTGKGEQYF. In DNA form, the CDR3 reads TGTGCCAGCAGGGGGACAGGGAAAGGGGAGCAGTACTTC.